Shown below are 7 T cell receptor beta chains from a single sample sequenced in a study of early T cells in non-severe SARS-CoV-2 infection. Each CDR3 protein gets one entry after TCRdb re-called the 5' RACE reads with MiXCR. The table records 60,000 or so distinct CDR3 sequences, about a tenth of them present only once. The sample taken for sequencing was whole blood. The receptors were sampled from an adult who was a healthcare worker with PCR-confirmed SARS-CoV-2 infection or an uninfected control (not recorded which).

This clonotype came up a few times. The V and J genes are TRBV4-1 and TRBJ2-7, with 9 bases matching TRBD1. CDR3 size: 15 residues. Trimming cost V 3 bases and J 3 bases; bases outside gene matches: 6. Per the germline V gene, CDR1 is MGHRA and CDR2 is YSYEKL. The CDR3 protein is CASSHSTGGVYEQYF. The CDR3 coding sequence is TGCGCCAGCAGCCACTCCACAGGGGGCGTCTACGAGCAGTACTTC.

This clonotype was found many times. CDR3 sequence: CASKTDRVWDQPQHF. CDR3 coding DNA: TGTGCCAGCAAAACCGACAGGGTTTGGGATCAGCCCCAGCATTTT. The chain uses TRBV28 and TRBJ1-5; 7 positions match TRBD1. Trimming removed 7 bases from V and 5 bases from J; junction bases left unmatched: 11. CDR3 length equals 15 residues. The germline V gene has CDR1 MDHEN and CDR2 SYDVKM.

This clonotype was picked up many times. CDR3: CSALSLAAGNPYNEQFF. The CDR3 coding sequence is TGCAGTGCCCTCTCCCTGGCCGCGGGAAATCCATATAATGAGCAGTTCTTC. This chain links TRBV20-1 with TRBJ2-1, with a weak D call TRBD2 (6 bases). CDR3 length equals 17 residues. The germline V and J ends were trimmed by 6 bases and 7 bases, with 28 bases remaining between them. Germline loops: CDR1 DFQATT, CDR2 SNEGSKA (reference sequence).

The chain joins TRBV11-2 to TRBJ2-2, with 12 positions matching TRBD2. Germline V gene data show CDR1 as SGHAT and CDR2 as FQNNGV. CDR3 length: 17 residues. The V and J ends lost 6 bases and 4 bases, in that order; junction bases with no gene match: 9. CDR3 DNA: TGTGCCAGCAGGCCCAGGGGGACTAGCGGGTTCACCGGGGAGCTGTTTTTT. Its protein product is CASRPRGTSGFTGELFF.

The chain carries TRBV4-1 and TRBJ2-1, with D perhaps matching TRBD1 or TRBD2 (5 bases each). V gave up 4 bases and J gave up 5 bases, with 21 bases separating them. Germline V CDR1 and CDR2: MGHRA, YSYEKL. The CDR3 extends over 17 amino acids. CDR3 region: CASSLIPGAARNNEQFF. For the CDR3, the DNA is TGCGCCAGCAGCCTCATACCCGGGGCCGCCCGAAACAATGAGCAGTTCTTC.

This clonotype was seen at least ten times. J is TRBJ2-3 and V is TRBV7-8; D is possibly TRBD1 (6 bases). The V end lost 5 bases, the J end lost 3 bases, and 18 bases lay between the germline ends. This CDR3 region has 16 residues. The germline V gene encodes CDR1 SGHVS and CDR2 FQNEAQ. CDR3 amino acids: CASSPGLGAPTDTQYF. DNA for the CDR3: TGTGCCAGCAGCCCCGGTTTGGGGGCCCCTACAGATACGCAGTATTTT.

This clonotype was seen many times. J is TRBJ2-5 and V is TRBV20-1; 9 bases line up with TRBD2. Germline values: CDR1 DFQATT, CDR2 SNEGSKA (reference sequence). The CDR3 length is 15 residues. J lost 5 bases, V lost 2 bases, and 9 bases had no gene match. The CDR3 coding sequence is TGCAGTGCTAGATCCGGGACTAGCTCGTTTGAGACCCAGTACTTC. It specifies CSARSGTSSFETQYF.